The 15 T cell receptor beta chains below come from one sample, sequenced in a study of shared clonotypes between healthy human individuals. Clones were sequenced by immunoSEQ multiplex PCR, and TCRdb holds only the in-frame ones, with some missing. The data contain around 940,000 clones, approximately 76% of them singletons. The sample comprised memory CD4+ T cells sorted from blood. Specified subset: CD45RA-negative fraction. The receptors were sampled from a man aged 18 to 35 in good health.

The rearrangement uses TRBV15 and TRBJ1-1; D is perhaps TRBD1 (5 bases). CDR1 and CDR2 (germline): LNHNV, YYDKDF (reference sequence). The CDR3 covers 16 residues. V shed 1 base and J shed 3 bases, with 15 bases lying between them. The CDR3 DNA is TGTGCCACCAGCAGAGTATACAGGACCTCGCACACTGAAGCTTTCTTT. Protein: CATSRVYRTSHTEAFF.

This rearrangement joins TRBV5-4 to TRBJ2-7; the match to TRBD1 covers 7 bases. The CDR3 has 14 residues. CDR1 and CDR2 from the germline V gene are SGHNT and YYREEE (reference sequence). The junction had 9 bases not matched to a gene; V was cut back by 3 bases and J by 6 bases. The CDR3 coding sequence is TGTGCCAGCAGCTCTTATGCGACAGGGACCGAGCAGTACTTC. Amino acid sequence: CASSSYATGTEQYF.

J is TRBJ2-3 and V is TRBV30; D is unclear. The CDR3 loop spans 13 amino acids. Germline-derived CDR1 and CDR2 are GTSNPN and SVGIG (reference sequence). With 1 base removed from V and 4 bases from J, the gap between germline ends came to 9 bases. This CDR3 reads CAWSAQLADTQYF. In nucleotides, the CDR3 is TGTGCCTGGAGTGCCCAACTTGCAGATACGCAGTATTTT. The whole variable domain, remainder taken from reference TRBV30 and TRBJ2-3, is SQTIHQWPATLVQPVGSPLSLECTVEGTSNPNLYWYRQAAGRGLQLLFYSVGIGQISSEVPQNLSASRPQDRQFILSSKKLLLSDSGFYLCAWSAQLADTQYFGPGTRLTVL.

This clone was found a few times. The chain combines TRBV7-9 with TRBJ2-7, with 9 bases aligning to TRBD1. This CDR3 contains 16 residues. J lost 4 bases, V lost 5 bases, and 12 bases had no gene match. The germline V gene encodes CDR1 SEHNR and CDR2 FQNEAQ (reference sequence). This chain's CDR3 is CASSTLGQGKNYEQYF. CDR3 DNA: TGTGCCAGCAGCACACTCGGACAGGGGAAGAATTACGAGCAGTACTTC.

The gene calls are TRBV5-1 and TRBJ2-5; 11 bases map to TRBD2. CDR1 is SGHRS, CDR2 YFSETQ, per germline. V lost 0 bases and J lost 4; bases outside the gene matches: 2. The CDR3 loop spans 15 amino acids. In DNA form, the CDR3 reads TGCGCCAGCAGCTTGGAAGGGACTAGCGGAGAGACCCAGTACTTC. This translates into CASSLEGTSGETQYF.

This clone was seen more than once but under ten times. V and J are TRBV11-2 and TRBJ2-1, with TRBD2 as a possible D gene (6 bases). The CDR3 is 15 amino acids. Germline V gene sequence: CDR1 SGHAT, CDR2 FQNNGV. Trimming removed 0 bases from V and 1 base from J, with 7 bases in between. CDR3 amino acids: CASSLDLASYNEQFF. DNA of the CDR3: TGTGCCAGCAGCTTAGATCTAGCGTCCTACAATGAGCAGTTCTTC.

The gene calls are TRBV28 and TRBJ2-4, with a tentative D call TRBD2 (7 bases). Germline CDR1 reads MDHEN; CDR2 reads SYDVKM. V shed 6 bases and J shed 2 bases, with 17 bases lying between them. This CDR3 has 16 residues. CDR3 sequence (DNA): TGTGCCAGCAGGACACGGGGGGCGAGGACCAAAAACATTCAGTACTTC. This gives the protein CASRTRGARTKNIQYF.

The V gene is TRBV11-2, the J gene TRBJ1-2, with D possibly being TRBD1 (6 bases). This CDR3 is 12 amino acids long. In germline, CDR1 is SGHAT, CDR2 FQNNGV. The ends were cut back, 5 bases at V and 7 bases at J, with 11 bases in the middle. CDR3 sequence (DNA): TGTGCCAGCAGCCGGGGGGCCCCTGGCTACACCTTC. It translates to CASSRGAPGYTF.

J is TRBJ2-5 and V is TRBV5-1; no clear D. Germline loops: CDR1 SGHRS, CDR2 YFSETQ. This CDR3 comprises 14 residues. The V gene lost 0 bases and the J gene lost 5 bases, with 11 bases spanning the gap. CDR3: CASSLGEPFETQYF. DNA of the CDR3: TGCGCCAGCAGCTTGGGGGAACCGTTCGAGACCCAGTACTTC.

There are many counts of this clone. Relative to the germline gene, one junction end is altered; a read error may explain this. V usage is TRBV10-1 and J usage is TRBJ1-2, with unresolved D. The CDR3 spans 13 residues. The germline V gene has CDR1 WNHNN and CDR2 SYGVQD (reference sequence). The CDR3 DNA is TGCGCCAGCAGTTCCCAGAGAAGAGGCCAGTTGGCCTTC. This encodes CASSSQRRGQLAF.

The rearrangement joins TRBV7-9 to TRBJ1-1; weak D call: TRBD1 (5 bases). Trimming removed 2 bases from V and 5 bases from J, with 21 bases in between. Germline CDR1 SEHNR, CDR2 FQNEAQ (reference sequence). The CDR3 has 17 residues. The CDR3 DNA is TGTGCCAGCAGCTTAAGCCAGGGTCTAGGGACTCGGACTGAAGCTTTCTTT. Protein sequence: CASSLSQGLGTRTEAFF.

This chain uses TRBV9 with TRBJ2-2; 7 bases are a match to TRBD2. With 4 bases clipped from V and 5 bases from J, the junction kept 5 bases outside the gene matches. The CDR3 sequence is 14 residues long. Per the germline V gene, CDR1 is SGDLS and CDR2 is YYNGEE. Written as DNA, the CDR3 is TGTGCCAGCAGCTCCCCGGGGGGAACCGGGGAGCTGTTTTTT. This translates into CASSSPGGTGELFF. The full variable domain, with the rest looked up from reference TRBV9 and TRBJ2-2, is DSGVTQTPKHLITATGQRVTLRCSPRSGDLSVYWYQQSLDQGLQFLIQYYNGEERAKGNILERFSAQQFPDLHSELNLSSLELGDSALYFCASSSPGGTGELFFGEGSRLTVL.

This chain links TRBV2 with TRBJ1-6; D remains ambiguous. From germline, CDR1 is SNHLY and CDR2 FYNNEI. V lost 6 bases and J 6 bases, leaving 12 bases between the germline ends. CDR3 length equals 14 residues. CDR3 sequence: CASSSPEFNSPLHF. The CDR3 nucleotides are TGTGCCAGCAGCTCACCGGAATTTAATTCACCCCTCCACTTT.

The V gene is TRBV6-4, the J gene TRBJ1-2, with 9 bases that match TRBD1. CDR1 is MRHNA and CDR2 is SNTAGT in the germline V gene. The CDR3 runs to 15 residues. Germline trimming cut 2 bases from V and 8 bases from J; bases unmatched to any gene: 9. The CDR3 region has the DNA TGTGCCAGCAGTGACAGCACAGGGGGCTCTAGGGGCTACACCTTC. It codes for CASSDSTGGSRGYTF.

This clone turned up a few times. The chain couples TRBV6-5 to TRBJ1-2; possibly TRBD1 for D (6 bases). Germline V gene sequence: CDR1 MNHEY, CDR2 SVGAGI. The length of the CDR3 is 13 residues. Between the trimmed V and J ends, which lost 6 bases and 2 bases, there was a span of 10 bases. Written as DNA, the CDR3 is TGTGCCAGCAGCCCCGGACAGAACTATGGCTACACCTTC. It encodes CASSPGQNYGYTF.